What follows are 31 T cell receptor beta chains derived from one specimen sequenced in a study of blood T cell repertoires in COVID-19. Clones were read by immunoSEQ multiplex PCR, and TCRdb kept only the in-frame ones, dropping some. Of some 150,000 clones listed, 80% to 90% are singletons. Sequenced: peripheral blood. These receptors originate from a man in his sixties or seventies with acute or convalescent COVID-19.

The J gene is TRBJ2-3, the V gene TRBV18; 7 nucleotides line up with TRBD2. The V and J ends lost 2 bases and 1 base, in that order; junction bases with no gene match: 6. Germline V CDR1 and CDR2: KGHSH, LQKENI. The CDR3 totals 16 residues. CDR3 bases: TGTGCCAGCTCACCAGGGGGGGTTCTTGGCACAGATACGCAGTATTTT. Amino acid sequence: CASSPGGVLGTDTQYF.

The CDR3 region has the DNA TGTGCCAGCAACTCTAGGATCGGCAATAACAATGAGCAGTTCTTC. This sequence encodes CASNSRIGNNNEQFF. The chain uses TRBV6-5 and TRBJ2-1, with D unresolved. This CDR3 is 15 amino acids long. In germline, CDR1 is MNHEY, CDR2 SVGAGI. Trimming pared 7 bases from V and 5 bases from J, leaving 18 bases between.

This chain's CDR3 is CASSYLGQGNQPQHF. CDR3 DNA: TGTGCCAGCAGTTACTTGGGACAGGGGAATCAGCCCCAGCATTTT. The V call is TRBV6-5, the J call TRBJ1-5, with TRBD1 identical over 10 bases. Per the germline V gene, CDR1 is MNHEY and CDR2 is SVGAGI. This CDR3 comprises 15 residues. Losses at the gene ends were 1 base for V and 4 bases for J; bases not matched to a gene: 1.

The CDR3: CASSHLAGAFNEQFF. CDR3 nucleotide sequence: TGTGCCAGTAGTCACCTAGCGGGAGCCTTCAATGAGCAGTTCTTC. The chain uses TRBV19 and TRBJ2-1; TRBD2 matches at 10 bases. This CDR3 has 15 amino acids. V lost 5 bases and J lost 6; bases outside the gene matches: 7. Germline CDR1 and CDR2: LNHDA and SQIVND (reference sequence).

The chain is built from TRBV5-1 and TRBJ1-3; D unclear. Trimming pared 4 bases from V and 0 bases from J, leaving 20 bases between. This CDR3 is built from 18 residues. CDR1 SGHRS and CDR2 YFSETQ come from the germline V gene. The CDR3 DNA follows: TGCGCCAGCAGCCCGACATTTCCCTCCCTTCTCTCTGGAAACACCATATATTTT. This translates into CASSPTFPSLLSGNTIYF.

Here the CDR3 DNA reads TGTGCCAGCAGCTCCCCGAGCGGGATCCCCTACGAGCAGTACTTC. Protein sequence: CASSSPSGIPYEQYF. V and J are TRBV11-1 and TRBJ2-7, with TRBD2 identical over 7 bases. CDR1 is SGHAT and CDR2 is FQDESV in the germline V gene (reference sequence). There are 15 residues in the CDR3. V lost 4 bases, J lost 2 bases, and 8 bases stayed unmatched.

The chain joins TRBV11-2 to TRBJ2-1; tentative D call: TRBD2 (6 bases). Germline assignment: CDR1 SGHAT and CDR2 FQNNGV. V dropped 5 bases and J dropped 2 bases, with 13 bases sitting between them. This CDR3 has 15 residues. CDR3 coding DNA: TGTGCCAGCAGCCCAGCGGGCCGGACCTACAATGAGCAGTTCTTC. Translating gives CASSPAGRTYNEQFF.

This chain links TRBV27 with TRBJ2-1; 7 bases map to TRBD2. V shed 3 bases and J 0 bases; nucleotides not matched to a gene: 8. The germline gives CDR1 MNHEY, CDR2 SMNVEV (reference sequence). This CDR3 spans 17 amino acids. In DNA, the CDR3 is TGTGCCAGCAGTTTGATGGGTTGGGGGGGCTCCTACAATGAGCAGTTCTTC. It encodes CASSLMGWGGSYNEQFF.

Here the CDR3 DNA reads TGCAGCGTTGAATCGCCAGTCTCCTACAATGAGCAGTTCTTC. Protein sequence: CSVESPVSYNEQFF. J is TRBJ2-1 and V is TRBV29-1; unclear D gene. Trimming took off 2 bases at V and 0 bases at J, with 8 bases between the two ends. This CDR3 contains 14 residues. CDR1 is SQVTM and CDR2 is ANQGSEA in the germline V gene.

The V gene is TRBV6-5, the J gene TRBJ1-5; D gene ambiguous. CDR1 and CDR2 (germline): MNHEY, SVGAGI. This CDR3 is built from 13 residues. V lost 0 bases and J 6 bases, leaving 6 bases between the germline ends. This CDR3 is CASSYSTGQPQHF. In nucleotides, the CDR3 is TGTGCCAGCAGTTACTCCACCGGTCAGCCCCAGCATTTT.

This chain uses TRBV5-1 with TRBJ2-2; a weak D match, TRBD2 (5 bases). V lost 0 bases and J lost 7, with 13 bases in between. Germline CDR1 and CDR2: SGHRS and YFSETQ. The CDR3 spans 15 residues. CDR3 coding DNA: TGCGCCAGCAGCTTGGCCGCGGGCCCGGGCGGGGAGCTGTTTTTT. Protein product: CASSLAAGPGGELFF.

The chain links TRBV3-1 (or the pseudogene TRBV3-2) to TRBJ2-1, with 7 nucleotides matching TRBD1. V lost 7 bases and J lost 2; bases outside the gene matches: 8. CDR1 and CDR2 (germline): LGHDT, YNNKEL (reference sequence). This CDR3 spans 15 amino acids. The DNA of the CDR3 is TGTGCCAGCAATGTTCAGGGACAGCCCTACAATGAGCAGTTCTTC. Translated, it gives CASNVQGQPYNEQFF.

The chain uses TRBV7-3 and TRBJ2-3, with 8 bases lining up with TRBD2. The CDR3 has 17 residues. Germline assignment: CDR1 SGHTA and CDR2 FQGTGA. J gave up 4 bases and V 5 bases, and 14 bases lay outside the gene matches. Written as DNA, the CDR3 is TGTGCCAGCAGCCCCAAGGGAGCGGGAGTTCGGGCAGATACGCAGTATTTT. Protein: CASSPKGAGVRADTQYF.

The chain is built from TRBV28 and TRBJ2-2, with D possibly being TRBD2 (5 bases). Germline assignment: CDR1 MDHEN and CDR2 SYDVKM. V shed 3 bases and J shed 0 bases, with 11 bases lying between them. The CDR3 loop spans 16 amino acids. For the CDR3, the DNA is TGTGCCAGCAGTTTTAACCGACTATCGAACACCGGGGAGCTGTTTTTT. This sequence encodes CASSFNRLSNTGELFF.

V and J are TRBV24-1 and TRBJ2-1; 8 bases agree with TRBD2. The ends lost 3 bases at V and 3 bases at J; junction bases unmatched: 6. The CDR3 length is 16 residues. Germline V CDR1 and CDR2: KGHDR, SFDVKD. The CDR3 nucleotides are TGTGCCACCAGTGATCCCCAAGCGGGGGACTACAATGAGCAGTTCTTC. Residues: CATSDPQAGDYNEQFF.

CDR3 DNA: TGTGCCAGCAGCCCAGGGTCCGGGGAGCTGTTTTTT. This codes for CASSPGSGELFF. V is TRBV12-3 or TRBV12-4 and J is TRBJ2-2; TRBD1 is a possible D gene (5 bases). V was clipped by 6 bases and J by 6 bases, with 8 bases between them. The CDR3 contains 12 residues.

This sequence joins TRBV20-1 and TRBJ1-5; D remains ambiguous. The V end lost 3 bases, the J end lost 3 bases, and 9 bases lay between the germline ends. Germline values: CDR1 DFQATT, CDR2 SNEGSKA (reference sequence). CDR3 length equals 13 residues. The CDR3 protein is CSASSQSNQPQHF. The DNA for the CDR3 is TGCAGTGCTAGTTCGCAGTCCAATCAGCCCCAGCATTTT.

The J gene is TRBJ2-1, the V gene TRBV19; D is possibly TRBD2 (5 bases). Germline V CDR1 and CDR2: LNHDA, SQIVND (reference sequence). V was clipped by 5 bases and J by 3 bases, with 8 bases between them. The CDR3 sequence is 13 residues long. CDR3 sequence: CASSSGNYNEQFF. As DNA, the CDR3 is TGTGCCAGTAGTTCGGGGAACTACAATGAGCAGTTCTTC.

This clone has more than one count but fewer than ten. V is TRBV7-2 and J is TRBJ2-7; no definite D call. The CDR3 has 14 residues. Germline V CDR1 and CDR2: SGHTA, FQGNSA. The V gene lost 2 bases and the J gene lost 0 bases, with 8 bases spanning the gap. The CDR3: CASSLWATSYEQYF. The CDR3 DNA reads as TGTGCCAGCAGCTTATGGGCCACCTCCTACGAGCAGTACTTC.

The chain uses TRBV4-1 and TRBJ2-3; 8 nucleotides agree with TRBD2. Germline V gives CDR1 MGHRA, CDR2 YSYEKL. V shed 1 base and J 2 bases; nucleotides not matched to a gene: 5. The CDR3 length is 16 residues. The CDR3 sequence is CASSQGSGSYTDTQYF. CDR3 sequence (DNA): TGCGCCAGCAGCCAAGGGAGCGGGAGTTACACAGATACGCAGTATTTT.

The chain carries TRBV7-2 and TRBJ1-5; 7 positions match TRBD1. V was clipped by 1 base and J by 2 bases; unmatched bases: 8. Germline V CDR1 and CDR2: SGHTA, FQGNSA. The CDR3 covers 17 residues. DNA for the CDR3: TGTGCCAGCAGCTTAGGAACAGGGGTCCCGGGCAATCAGCCCCAGCATTTT. It encodes CASSLGTGVPGNQPQHF.

V and J are TRBV9 and TRBJ2-7; no definite D call. V was clipped by 4 bases and J by 2 bases, with 13 bases between them. This CDR3 region has 14 residues. Looked up from germline, CDR1 is SGDLS and CDR2 is YYNGEE. The CDR3 nucleotides are TGTGCCAGCAGCTTCGACCAGAGGCCCTACGAGCAGTACTTC. It codes for CASSFDQRPYEQYF.

The chain uses TRBV24-1 and TRBJ2-1; 11 nucleotides align to TRBD2. The CDR3 has 15 amino acids. Germline CDR1 KGHDR, CDR2 SFDVKD. The V and J ends lost 4 bases and 9 bases, in that order; junction bases with no gene match: 7. Here the CDR3 reads CATSELLAGEGEQFF. The CDR3 region has the DNA TGTGCCACCAGTGAACTACTAGCGGGAGAGGGTGAGCAGTTCTTC.

This chain uses TRBV29-1 with TRBJ2-1; 13 bases map to TRBD2. Germline-derived CDR1 and CDR2 are SQVTM and ANQGSEA. Trimming cost V 2 bases and J 11 bases; bases outside gene matches: 3. The CDR3 is made up of 13 amino acids. Written as DNA, the CDR3 is TGCAGCGTTGAACGCGGGACTAGCGGGAAGCAGTTCTTC. This sequence encodes CSVERGTSGKQFF.

This clone was detected only once. The J gene is TRBJ2-2, the V gene TRBV7-2; TRBD2 aligns across 10 bases. With V trimmed by 4 bases and J by 7 bases, 6 bases remained unmatched. The CDR3 loop spans 15 amino acids. Germline lookup yields CDR1 SGHTA and CDR2 FQGNSA. The CDR3 spells CASSSLAGEGGELFF. In nucleotides, the CDR3 is TGTGCCAGCAGCTCTCTAGCGGGAGAGGGCGGGGAGCTGTTTTTT.

The chain employs TRBV10-3 and TRBJ2-7; TRBD1 agrees at 10 bases. CDR1 ENHRY and CDR2 SYGVKD come from the germline V gene. Losses at the gene ends were 2 bases for V and 2 bases for J; bases not matched to a gene: 6. The CDR3 covers 16 residues. This CDR3 is CAISETGGQGAYEQYF. CDR3 sequence (DNA): TGTGCCATCAGTGAGACCGGAGGACAGGGGGCCTACGAGCAGTACTTC.

The chain recombines TRBV19 with TRBJ2-1; the D is unclear. From germline, CDR1 is LNHDA and CDR2 SQIVND (reference sequence). The V gene lost 3 bases and the J gene lost 6 bases, with 15 bases spanning the gap. The CDR3 covers 15 residues. CDR3 sequence reads: CASSIRHTVGNEQFF. In DNA, the CDR3 is TGTGCCAGTAGTATCAGGCACACGGTGGGCAATGAGCAGTTCTTC. Full variable domain (missing parts from reference TRBV19 and TRBJ2-1): DGGITQSPKYLFRKEGQNVTLSCEQNLNHDAMYWYRQDPGQGLRLIYYSQIVNDFQKGDIAEGYSVSREKKESFPLTVTSAQKNPTAFYLCASSIRHTVGNEQFFGPGTRLTVL.

V and J are TRBV6-5 and TRBJ2-3; D possibly corresponds to TRBD2 (5 bases). Trimming took off 0 bases at V and 10 bases at J, with 11 bases between the two ends. Germline CDR1 is MNHEY and CDR2 is SVGAGI. The CDR3 has 13 amino acids. The CDR3 spells CASSYSPLGAQYF. The CDR3 nucleotides read TGTGCCAGCAGTTACTCGCCCCTGGGAGCGCAGTATTTT.

A single count supports this clone. This chain joins TRBV28 and TRBJ2-7; the D gene is possibly TRBD2 (5 bases). CDR1 is MDHEN, CDR2 SYDVKM, per germline. The CDR3 has 16 residues. Trimming left V 3 bases short and J 0 bases short, with 15 bases between. This chain's CDR3 is CASSFIRRAGSYEQYF. CDR3 in DNA: TGTGCCAGCAGTTTTATTCGGCGGGCAGGCTCCTACGAGCAGTACTTC.

V usage is TRBV6-5 and J usage is TRBJ2-5, with TRBD1 matching over 7 bases. CDR3 length: 14 amino acids. Losses at the gene ends were 4 bases for V and 5 bases for J; bases not matched to a gene: 7. Germline V gene data show CDR1 as MNHEY and CDR2 as SVGAGI. CDR3 bases: TGTGCCAGCAGTTCTGCAGGGGGTTGGGAGACCCAGTACTTC. Protein: CASSSAGGWETQYF.

This clone was found once. The J gene is TRBJ2-3, the V gene TRBV24-1; TRBD1 matches 8 bases. The CDR3 totals 13 residues. CDR1 is KGHDR, CDR2 SFDVKD, per germline. V lost 7 bases and J lost 5; bases outside the gene matches: 4. CDR3: CATRDRVLDTQYF. CDR3 DNA sequence: TGTGCCACCAGGGACAGGGTCTTAGATACGCAGTATTTT.